This T cell receptor (beta chain) is from a study of spatial heterogeneity in lung cancer. In this sample, this clonotype turned up many times. Sample time point: sample taken at primary tumor resection. Whole RNA from tumor, nontumor lung or frozen PBMC was sequenced unsorted. Trimming cost V 2 bases and J 2 bases, with 10 bases left between them. The CDR3 runs to 14 residues. CDR1 is KGHSH and CDR2 is LQKENI in the germline V gene. TCRdb re-called the 5' RACE reads through MiXCR, storing one row per CDR3 protein. The profile shows just over 75,000 distinct CDR3 sequences, about 8% of them singletons.

The sample here was PBMCs, taken at surgery. The V call is TRBV18, the J call TRBJ2-7; D call uncertain. The sequence was obtained from a male donor with early-stage non-small cell lung cancer. CDR3 nucleotide sequence: TGTGCCAGCTCACCAAATGAGAAAACCTACGAGCAGTACTTC. It codes for CASSPNEKTYEQYF.